This T cell receptor (beta chain) was identified in a study of spatial heterogeneity in lung cancer. Study-level information: Raw-read counts averaged over ten per unique TCR and UMI combination.

Time point: sample taken at primary tumor resection. Samples were obtained from approximately 76 donors, all untreated early-stage non-small cell lung cancer patients. Unsorted whole RNA from tumor, nontumor lung or frozen PBMC underwent sequencing. Carried by each TCR cDNA molecule was a unique molecular identifier. TCRdb processed the 5' RACE reads anew with MiXCR; each CDR3 protein has one entry. The table includes roughly 80,000 distinct CDR3 sequences, 7% to 9% detected once. Per germline, CDR1 SGHNT and CDR2 YYREEE (reference sequence). Losses at the gene ends were 2 bases for V and 4 bases for J; bases not matched to a gene: 11. CDR3 length equals 17 residues.

Sample: PBMCs, taken at surgery. This rearrangement joins TRBV5-4 to TRBJ2-1; 8 positions agree with TRBD2. The TCR originated in a male donor with early-stage non-small cell lung cancer. The DNA for the CDR3 is TGTGCCAGCAGCTTCCCCGGGGTAGCGGGAACTTACAATGAGCAGTTCTTC. Amino acid sequence: CASSFPGVAGTYNEQFF. The variable domain in full, with the rest retrieved from reference TRBV5-4 and TRBJ2-1, is ETGVTQSPTHLIKTRGQQVTLRCSSQSGHNTVSWYQQALGQGPQFIFQYYREEENGRGNFPPRFSGLQFPNYSSELNVNALELDDSALYLCASSFPGVAGTYNEQFFGPGTRLTVL.